These 25 T cell receptor beta chains were sequenced from one sample in a study of blood T cells in healthy people across ages. A J-beta primer mix and a sample-barcoded 5' primer were used in a second PCR of roughly 6 to 11 cycles. MiXCR, applied by TCRdb to the 5' RACE reads, yields one record per CDR3 protein. The sample has fewer than 2,000,000 distinct CDR3 sequences; roughly 43% are singletons. Sequencing was performed on blood. The receptors derive from a human donor in good health.

The chain carries TRBV5-1 and TRBJ2-7; TRBD2 matches at 8 bases. V lost 4 bases and J lost 3; bases outside the gene matches: 9. The CDR3 covers 15 residues. Germline CDR1 reads SGHRS; CDR2 reads YFSETQ. DNA of the CDR3: TGCGCCAGCAGCCCCGGGAGAAGCGGGGGCTACGAGCAGTACTTC. Translating gives CASSPGRSGGYEQYF.

The V call is TRBV7-2, the J call TRBJ2-3; D may be TRBD2 (6 bases). The V end lost 4 bases, the J end lost 4 bases, and 15 bases lay between the germline ends. Germline values: CDR1 SGHTA, CDR2 FQGNSA. The CDR3 sequence is 15 residues long. This CDR3 reads CASSSGREWSDTQYF. Here the CDR3 DNA reads TGTGCCAGCAGCTCGGGTCGGGAGTGGTCAGATACGCAGTATTTT.

This clonotype was counted many times. This chain links TRBV5-5 with TRBJ2-7; D gene uncertain. Germline assignment: CDR1 SGHKS and CDR2 YYEKEE (reference sequence). The CDR3 is 13 amino acids. The V end was cut by 5 bases, the J end by 0 bases, with 9 bases between. The chain's CDR3 is CASSRSGSYEQYF. The CDR3 nucleotides read TGTGCCAGCAGTCGATCGGGCTCCTACGAGCAGTACTTC.

This chain uses TRBV29-1 with TRBJ2-1; TRBD2 might be the D (6 bases). The V end was cut by 5 bases, the J end by 0 bases, with 14 bases between. The CDR3 is 15 amino acids. Germline CDR1 and CDR2: SQVTM and ANQGSEA. As DNA, the CDR3 is TGCAGCGTTCCGCTTCTAGCGTTCTCCTACAATGAGCAGTTCTTC. Its translation: CSVPLLAFSYNEQFF.

The rearrangement uses TRBV4-1 and TRBJ1-2, with TRBD1 matching 12 bases. V lost 3 bases and J lost 6; bases outside the gene matches: 8. This CDR3 spans 16 amino acids. The germline CDR1 and CDR2 sequences are MGHRA and YSYEKL. The CDR3 DNA follows: TGCGCCAGCAGCCATAGGGTGGGACAGGGGGCTGATGGCTACACCTTC. This gives the protein CASSHRVGQGADGYTF.

The V gene is TRBV20-1, the J gene TRBJ2-2; TRBD2 agrees at 8 bases. Germline V gene data show CDR1 as DFQATT and CDR2 as SNEGSKA (reference sequence). Germline trimming cut 4 bases from V and 5 bases from J; bases unmatched to any gene: 24. This CDR3 contains 20 residues. The CDR3 loop reads CSATKELRLAGSIRTGELFF. The CDR3 nucleotides read TGCAGTGCTACCAAGGAACTACGATTAGCGGGGTCAATTCGTACCGGGGAGCTGTTTTTT.

Many counts were recorded for this clonotype. The chain employs TRBV10-3 and TRBJ2-5; no firm D call. The CDR3 is made up of 14 amino acids. V lost 6 bases and J 2 bases, leaving 13 bases between the germline ends. CDR1 and CDR2 (germline): ENHRY, SYGVKD. The CDR3 reads CAISSREAQETQYF. The CDR3 DNA reads as TGTGCCATCAGCTCCCGAGAAGCTCAAGAGACCCAGTACTTC.

The chain joins TRBV28 to TRBJ2-7; no firm D call. V lost 6 bases to trimming and J lost 0 bases, with 12 bases between them. The germline V gene has CDR1 MDHEN and CDR2 SYDVKM. The CDR3 runs to 14 residues. The DNA of the CDR3 is TGTGCCAGCAGGTTCCACGGGTACTCCTACGAGCAGTACTTC. Encoded protein: CASRFHGYSYEQYF. The full variable domain, with the rest looked up from reference TRBV28 and TRBJ2-7, is DVKVTQSSRYLVKRTGEKVFLECVQDMDHENMFWYRQDPGLGLRLIYFSYDVKMKEKGDIPEGYSVSREKKERFSLILESASTNQTSMYLCASRFHGYSYEQYFGPGTRLTVT.

The chain combines TRBV10-3 with TRBJ1-2; unclear D gene. The length of the CDR3 is 14 residues. Trimming removed 8 bases from V and 4 bases from J, with 17 bases in between. The germline V gene encodes CDR1 ENHRY and CDR2 SYGVKD. CDR3: CAIGPLSGAYGYTF. CDR3 DNA: TGTGCCATCGGACCTCTGTCGGGAGCCTATGGCTACACCTTC.

J is TRBJ2-3 and V is TRBV6-2 or TRBV6-3; a possible D gene is TRBD2 (7 bases). Trimming took off 2 bases at V and 0 bases at J, with 12 bases between the two ends. The CDR3 is 16 residues long. Germline lookup yields CDR1 MNHEY and CDR2 SVGEGT. CDR3 amino acids: CASSYGGASSTDTQYF. The CDR3 DNA sequence: TGTGCCAGCAGTTACGGGGGGGCCTCTAGCACAGATACGCAGTATTTT.

This rearrangement joins TRBV20-1 to TRBJ2-4, with no clear D. The DNA end favors TRBJ2-7, so the J call may be wrong. The CDR3 consists of 16 residues. Germline CDR1 reads DFQATT; CDR2 reads SNEGSKA (reference sequence). This CDR3 is CSARSSGRSKEAEQYF. The CDR3 DNA follows: TGCAGTGCTAGATCCTCCGGGCGGTCCAAAGAGGCCGAGCAGTACTTC.

This chain links TRBV6-2 or TRBV6-3 with TRBJ2-1; D gene ambiguous. Germline values: CDR1 MNHEY, CDR2 SVGEGT. The V gene lost 2 bases and the J gene lost 5 bases, with 7 bases spanning the gap. This CDR3 has 13 amino acids. The CDR3, as DNA: TGTGCCAGCAGTTACGAGGAAAACAATGAGCAGTTCTTC. Amino acids: CASSYEENNEQFF.

The chain carries TRBV4-3 and TRBJ1-2; D might be TRBD1 (6 bases). The CDR3 length is 14 residues. Germline assignment: CDR1 LGHNA and CDR2 YSLEER. V lost 4 bases and J lost 3, with 12 bases in between. CDR3 DNA sequence: TGCGCCAGCAGCCGGGACAAGGTGGACTATGGCTACACCTTC. This translates into CASSRDKVDYGYTF.

This clonotype was observed a few times. The chain recombines TRBV20-1 with TRBJ2-2, with TRBD2 matching 7 bases. This CDR3 has 13 residues. The germline CDR1 and CDR2 sequences are DFQATT and SNEGSKA (reference sequence). The CDR3: CSGTSGEYGELFF. The CDR3 DNA reads as TGCAGCGGGACCAGCGGGGAGTACGGGGAGCTGTTTTTT.

The chain joins TRBV7-9 to TRBJ1-2, with D unresolved. Germline CDR1 reads SEHNR; CDR2 reads FQNEAQ (reference sequence). This CDR3 comprises 14 residues. Trimming cost V 2 bases and J 4 bases, with 11 bases left between them. The CDR3 loop is CASSLKGVGYGYTF. The CDR3 DNA sequence: TGTGCCAGCAGCTTAAAGGGAGTGGGCTATGGCTACACCTTC.

This clonotype was observed a few times. V and J are TRBV12-3 or TRBV12-4 and TRBJ2-7, with D unresolved. CDR3 length: 12 amino acids. V lost 7 bases, J lost 0 bases, and 7 bases lay in between. This CDR3 is CASMTDSYEQYF. The CDR3 DNA sequence: TGTGCCAGCATGACGGACTCCTACGAGCAGTACTTC.

This clonotype was recorded at least ten times. V usage is TRBV6-5 and J usage is TRBJ1-1, with D hard to call. Trimming shortened V by 5 bases and J by 2 bases, and 9 bases separated the two germline ends. The CDR3 sequence is 13 residues long. The germline V gene has CDR1 MNHEY and CDR2 SVGAGI. CDR3: CASSRGVNTEAFF. As DNA, the CDR3 is TGTGCCAGCAGTCGGGGAGTTAACACTGAAGCTTTCTTT.

This clonotype was seen a handful of times. The CDR3 loop is CASSYGGPLYEQYF. The CDR3 nucleotides are TGTGCCAGCAGTTACGGAGGTCCGCTCTACGAGCAGTACTTC. This rearrangement joins TRBV6-5 to TRBJ2-7; D possibly corresponds to TRBD2 (5 bases). The germline gives CDR1 MNHEY, CDR2 SVGAGI. The CDR3 has 14 amino acids. With 2 bases removed from V and 3 bases from J, the gap between germline ends came to 11 bases.

The table lists this clonotype with a few counts. This rearrangement joins TRBV4-1 to TRBJ1-6; unclear D gene. Germline V CDR1 and CDR2: MGHRA, YSYEKL. The CDR3 has 14 residues. V lost 3 bases and J 9 bases, leaving 12 bases between the germline ends. CDR3 sequence: CASSHSQTLSPLHF. In DNA form, the CDR3 reads TGCGCCAGCAGCCATTCCCAGACACTTTCACCCCTCCACTTT.

The rearrangement uses TRBV7-8 and TRBJ1-1; D is perhaps TRBD1 (6 bases). The germline V gene has CDR1 SGHVS and CDR2 FQNEAQ. The ends were cut back, 5 bases at V and 0 bases at J, with 22 bases in the middle. This CDR3 region has 18 residues. CDR3: CASSLRSSAGAMNTEAFF. CDR3 nucleotide sequence: TGTGCCAGCAGCCTTAGGTCCAGCGCGGGGGCCATGAACACTGAAGCTTTCTTT.

With respect to this clonotype: A much larger clone differs by one base, so this may be a read error. The chain has TRBV4-2 and TRBJ2-7; D unresolved. Germline CDR1 is LGHNA and CDR2 is YNFKEQ. Trimming cost V 8 bases and J 1 base, with 12 bases left between them. The CDR3 covers 13 residues. CDR3 region: CASWPTESYEQYF. The CDR3 DNA reads as TGTGCCAGCTGGCCAACAGAGTCCTACGAGCAGTACTTC.

This clonotype appeared a few times. This chain links TRBV29-1 with TRBJ1-2; D gene uncertain. The CDR3 consists of 13 residues. Trimming stripped 7 bases from V and 6 bases from J, with 18 bases between. Germline V gene data show CDR1 as SQVTM and CDR2 as ANQGSEA. The CDR3 coding sequence is TGCAGCGCTCAAATACAATTAAGAGATGGCTACACCTTC. Translating gives CSAQIQLRDGYTF. The variable domain in full, completed from reference TRBV29-1 and TRBJ1-2, reads SAVISQKPSRDICQRGTSLTIQCQVDSQVTMMFWYRQQPGQSLTLIATANQGSEATYESGFVIDKFPISRPNLTFSTLTVSNMSPEDSSIYLCSAQIQLRDGYTFGSGTRLTVV.

J is TRBJ2-1 and V is TRBV4-3; 7 nucleotides agree with TRBD1. The germline gives CDR1 LGHNA, CDR2 YSLEER. The CDR3 has 16 amino acids. Losses at the gene ends were 4 bases for V and 7 bases for J; bases not matched to a gene: 13. The CDR3 coding sequence is TGCGCCAGCAGCCGACGCCGGGGACAGCCACTTAATGAGCAGTTCTTC. Translated, it gives CASSRRRGQPLNEQFF.

CDR3 loop: CASSFGGLYTDTQYF. CDR3 in DNA: TGTGCCAGCAGCTTTGGGGGCCTCTACACAGATACGCAGTATTTT. The V and J genes are TRBV5-8 and TRBJ2-3, with D perhaps TRBD1 (6 bases). Trimming left V 2 bases short and J 2 bases short, with 12 bases between. The CDR3 length is 15 residues. Germline V gives CDR1 SGHTS, CDR2 YDEGEE.

The chain has TRBV4-3 and TRBJ1-5; 9 nucleotides line up with TRBD1. The CDR3 contains 14 residues. The trim removed 3 bases at V and 7 bases at J, leaving 4 bases unmatched. The germline gives CDR1 LGHNA, CDR2 YSLEER. This chain's CDR3 is CASSQDRGWQPQHF. CDR3 bases: TGCGCCAGCAGCCAGGACAGGGGTTGGCAGCCCCAGCATTTT.